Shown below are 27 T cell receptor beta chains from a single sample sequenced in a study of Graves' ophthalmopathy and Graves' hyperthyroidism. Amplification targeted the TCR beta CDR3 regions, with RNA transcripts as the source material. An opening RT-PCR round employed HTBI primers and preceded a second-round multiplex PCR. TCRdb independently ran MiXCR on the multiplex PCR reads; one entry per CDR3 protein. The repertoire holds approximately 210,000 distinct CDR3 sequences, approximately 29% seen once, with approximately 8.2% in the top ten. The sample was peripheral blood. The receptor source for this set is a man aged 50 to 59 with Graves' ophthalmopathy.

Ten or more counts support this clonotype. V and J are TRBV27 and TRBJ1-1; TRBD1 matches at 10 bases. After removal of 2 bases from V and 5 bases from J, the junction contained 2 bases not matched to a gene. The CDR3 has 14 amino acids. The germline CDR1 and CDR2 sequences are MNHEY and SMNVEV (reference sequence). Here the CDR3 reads CASSLDRGRTEAFF. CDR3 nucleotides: TGTGCCAGCAGTTTAGACAGGGGGCGGACTGAAGCTTTCTTT.

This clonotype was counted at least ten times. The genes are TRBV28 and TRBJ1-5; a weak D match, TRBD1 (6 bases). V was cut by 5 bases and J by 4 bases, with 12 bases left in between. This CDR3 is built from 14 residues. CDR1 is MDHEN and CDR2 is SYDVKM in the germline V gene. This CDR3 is CASSQGGSNQPQHF. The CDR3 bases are TGTGCCAGCAGTCAAGGGGGGAGTAATCAGCCCCAGCATTTT.

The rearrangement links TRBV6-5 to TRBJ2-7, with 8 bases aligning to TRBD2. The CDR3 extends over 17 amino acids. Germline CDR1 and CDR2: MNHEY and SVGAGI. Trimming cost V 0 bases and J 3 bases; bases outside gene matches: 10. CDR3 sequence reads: CASSYSWAGGADYEQYF. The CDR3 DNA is TGTGCCAGCAGTTACTCGTGGGCGGGAGGTGCTGACTACGAGCAGTACTTC.

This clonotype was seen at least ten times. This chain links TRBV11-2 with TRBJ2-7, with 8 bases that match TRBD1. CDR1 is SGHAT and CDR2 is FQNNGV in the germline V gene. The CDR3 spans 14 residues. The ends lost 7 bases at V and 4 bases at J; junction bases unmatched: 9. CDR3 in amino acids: CASNGDRGPYEQYF. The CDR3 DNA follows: TGTGCCAGCAACGGAGACAGGGGCCCGTACGAGCAGTACTTC.

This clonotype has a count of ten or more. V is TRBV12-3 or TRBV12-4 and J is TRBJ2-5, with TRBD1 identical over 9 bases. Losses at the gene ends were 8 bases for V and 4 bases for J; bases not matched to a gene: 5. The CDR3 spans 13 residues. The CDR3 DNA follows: TGTGCCAGCGGGGGACAGGGAGGAGAGACCCAGTACTTC. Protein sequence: CASGGQGGETQYF.

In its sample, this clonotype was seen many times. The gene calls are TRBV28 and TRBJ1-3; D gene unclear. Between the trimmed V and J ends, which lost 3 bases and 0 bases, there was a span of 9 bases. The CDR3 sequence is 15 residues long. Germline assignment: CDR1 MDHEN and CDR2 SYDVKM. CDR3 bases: TGTGCCAGCAGTTTCGAACAGTCCTCTGGAAACACCATATATTTT. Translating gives CASSFEQSSGNTIYF.

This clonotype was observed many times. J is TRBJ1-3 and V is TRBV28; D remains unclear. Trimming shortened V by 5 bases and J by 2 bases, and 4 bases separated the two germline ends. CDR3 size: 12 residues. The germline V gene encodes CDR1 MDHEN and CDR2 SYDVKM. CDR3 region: CASSVTGNTIYF. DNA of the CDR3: TGTGCCAGCAGTGTGACTGGAAACACCATATATTTT.

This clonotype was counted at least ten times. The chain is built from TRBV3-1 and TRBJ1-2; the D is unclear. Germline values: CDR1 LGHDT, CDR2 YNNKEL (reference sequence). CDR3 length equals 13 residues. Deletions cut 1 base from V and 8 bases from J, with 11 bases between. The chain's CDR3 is CASSQGIAGGYTF. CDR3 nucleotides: TGTGCCAGCAGCCAAGGAATAGCGGGAGGCTACACCTTC.

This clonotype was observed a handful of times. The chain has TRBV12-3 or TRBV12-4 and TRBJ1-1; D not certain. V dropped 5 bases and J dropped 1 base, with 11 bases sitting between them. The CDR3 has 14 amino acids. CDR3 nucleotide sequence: TGTGCCAGCAGTCACCGGGCGTCGAACACTGAAGCTTTCTTT. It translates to CASSHRASNTEAFF.

The CDR3 DNA sequence: TGTGCCAGCAGCTTGGACCAGCGCCTATCCTACGAGCAGTACTTC. It encodes CASSLDQRLSYEQYF. The V and J genes are TRBV7-9 and TRBJ2-7, with D hard to call. Germline V gene sequence: CDR1 SEHNR, CDR2 FQNEAQ (reference sequence). Trimming pared 3 bases from V and 1 base from J, leaving 13 bases between. This CDR3 is built from 15 residues.

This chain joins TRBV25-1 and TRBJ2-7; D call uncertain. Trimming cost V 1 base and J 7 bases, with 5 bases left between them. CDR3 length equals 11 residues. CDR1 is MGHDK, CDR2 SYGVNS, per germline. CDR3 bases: TGTGCCAGCAGTGAATTTGAGGAGCAGTACTTC. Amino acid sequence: CASSEFEEQYF.

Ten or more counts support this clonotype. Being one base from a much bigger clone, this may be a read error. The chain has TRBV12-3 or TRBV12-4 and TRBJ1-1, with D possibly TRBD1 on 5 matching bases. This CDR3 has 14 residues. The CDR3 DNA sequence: TGTGCCAGCAATTTAGAACGGGGCATCACTGAAGCTTTCTTT. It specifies CASNLERGITEAFF.

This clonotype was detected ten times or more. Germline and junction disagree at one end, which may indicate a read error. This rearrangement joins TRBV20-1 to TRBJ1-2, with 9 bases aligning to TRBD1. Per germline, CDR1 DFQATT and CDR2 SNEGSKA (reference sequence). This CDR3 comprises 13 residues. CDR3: CSARGTGNYGYTF. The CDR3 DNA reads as TGCAGTGCGAGAGGGACAGGGAACTATGGCTACACCTTC.

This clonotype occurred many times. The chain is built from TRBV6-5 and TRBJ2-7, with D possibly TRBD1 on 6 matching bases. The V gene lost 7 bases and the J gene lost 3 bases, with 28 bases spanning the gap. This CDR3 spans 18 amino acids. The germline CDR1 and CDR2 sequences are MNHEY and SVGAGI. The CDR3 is CASKRWRGGDSLDYEQYF. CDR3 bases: TGTGCCAGCAAGAGGTGGAGAGGGGGAGACAGCCTTGACTACGAGCAGTACTTC.

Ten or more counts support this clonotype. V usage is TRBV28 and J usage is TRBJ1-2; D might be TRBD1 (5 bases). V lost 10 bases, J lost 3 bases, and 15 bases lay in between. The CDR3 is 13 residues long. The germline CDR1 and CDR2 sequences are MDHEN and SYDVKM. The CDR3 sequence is CATRSGGYYGYTF. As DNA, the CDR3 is TGTGCCACCCGCTCCGGGGGTTACTATGGCTACACCTTC.

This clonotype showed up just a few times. The DNA of the CDR3 is TGTGCCAGCAGTAAGGACCGCTTTCGATCTAACTATGGCTACACCTTC. It translates to CASSKDRFRSNYGYTF. The chain combines TRBV6-1 with TRBJ1-2; the D is unclear. Germline CDR1 and CDR2: MNHNS and SASEGT. The V end was cut by 5 bases, the J end by 0 bases, with 16 bases between. The CDR3 contains 16 residues.

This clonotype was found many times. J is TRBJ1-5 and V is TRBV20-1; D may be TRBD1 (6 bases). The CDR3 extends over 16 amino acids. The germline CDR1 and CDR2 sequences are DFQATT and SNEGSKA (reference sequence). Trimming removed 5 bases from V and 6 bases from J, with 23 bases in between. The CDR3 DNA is TGCAGTGCTCCGACTCCCCGGGGGGCGCAGGTTCAGCCCCAGCATTTT. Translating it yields CSAPTPRGAQVQPQHF.

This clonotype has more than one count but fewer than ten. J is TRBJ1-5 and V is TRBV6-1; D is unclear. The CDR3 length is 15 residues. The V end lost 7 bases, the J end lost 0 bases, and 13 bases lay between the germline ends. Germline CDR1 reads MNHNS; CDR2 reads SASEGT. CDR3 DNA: TGTGCCAGCAAGGCGGGATCCCATAGCAATCAGCCCCAGCATTTT. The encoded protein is CASKAGSHSNQPQHF.

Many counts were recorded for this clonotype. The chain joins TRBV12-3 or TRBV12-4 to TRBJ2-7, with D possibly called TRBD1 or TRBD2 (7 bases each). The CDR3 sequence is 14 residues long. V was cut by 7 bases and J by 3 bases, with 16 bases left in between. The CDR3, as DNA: TGTGCCAGCAACCAGGGGGAGGGGTACTACGAGCAGTACTTC. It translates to CASNQGEGYYEQYF.

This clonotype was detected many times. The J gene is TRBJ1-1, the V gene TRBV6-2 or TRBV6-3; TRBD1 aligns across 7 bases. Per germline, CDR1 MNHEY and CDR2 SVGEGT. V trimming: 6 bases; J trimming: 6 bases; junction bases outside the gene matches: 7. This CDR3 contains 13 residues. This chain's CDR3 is CASRNDRASEAFF. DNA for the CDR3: TGTGCCAGCAGGAACGACAGGGCTTCTGAAGCTTTCTTT.

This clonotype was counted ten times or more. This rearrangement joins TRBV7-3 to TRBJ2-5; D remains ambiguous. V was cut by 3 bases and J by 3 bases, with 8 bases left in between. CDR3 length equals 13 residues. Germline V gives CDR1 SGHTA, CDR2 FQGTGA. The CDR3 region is CASSFTAEETQYF. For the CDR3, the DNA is TGTGCCAGCAGCTTTACGGCCGAAGAGACCCAGTACTTC.

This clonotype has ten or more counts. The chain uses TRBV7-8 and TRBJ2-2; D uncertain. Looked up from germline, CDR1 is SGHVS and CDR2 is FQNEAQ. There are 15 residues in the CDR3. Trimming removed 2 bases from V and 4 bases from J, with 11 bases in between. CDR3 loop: CASSLNPLVTGELFF. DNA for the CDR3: TGTGCCAGCAGCTTAAATCCCCTAGTCACCGGGGAGCTGTTTTTT.

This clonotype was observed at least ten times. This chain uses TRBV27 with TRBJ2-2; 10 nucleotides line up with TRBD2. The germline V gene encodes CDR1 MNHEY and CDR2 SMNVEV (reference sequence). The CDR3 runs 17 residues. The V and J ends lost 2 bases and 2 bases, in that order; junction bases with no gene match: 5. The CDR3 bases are TGTGCCAGCAGTTTAACCCTAGCGGGAGCCAACACCGGGGAGCTGTTTTTT. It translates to CASSLTLAGANTGELFF.

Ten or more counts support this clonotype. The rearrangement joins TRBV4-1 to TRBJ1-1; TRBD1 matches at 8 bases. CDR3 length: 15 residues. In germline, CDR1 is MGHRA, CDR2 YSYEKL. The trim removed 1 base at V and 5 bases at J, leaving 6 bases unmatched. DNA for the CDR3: TGCGCCAGCAGCCAAGTCTCAGGGGGCTCTACTGAAGCTTTCTTT. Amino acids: CASSQVSGGSTEAFF.

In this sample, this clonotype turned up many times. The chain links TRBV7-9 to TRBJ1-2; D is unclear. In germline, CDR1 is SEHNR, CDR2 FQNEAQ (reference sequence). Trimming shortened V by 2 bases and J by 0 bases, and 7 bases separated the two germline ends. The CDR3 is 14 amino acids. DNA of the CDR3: TGTGCCAGCAGCTTAACGAGCACTAACTATGGCTACACCTTC. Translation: CASSLTSTNYGYTF.

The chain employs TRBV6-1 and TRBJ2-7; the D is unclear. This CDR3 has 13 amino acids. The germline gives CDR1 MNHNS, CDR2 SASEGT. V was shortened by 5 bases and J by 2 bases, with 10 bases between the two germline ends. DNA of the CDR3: TGTGCCAGCAGTCGTCCGGAGACCTACGAGCAGTACTTC. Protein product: CASSRPETYEQYF.

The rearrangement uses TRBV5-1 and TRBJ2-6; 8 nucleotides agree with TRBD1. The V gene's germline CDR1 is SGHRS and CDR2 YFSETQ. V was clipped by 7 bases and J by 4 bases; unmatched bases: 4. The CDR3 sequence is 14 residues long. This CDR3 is CASRTGSGANVLTF. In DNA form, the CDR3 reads TGCGCCAGCCGGACAGGGAGCGGGGCCAACGTCCTGACTTTC.